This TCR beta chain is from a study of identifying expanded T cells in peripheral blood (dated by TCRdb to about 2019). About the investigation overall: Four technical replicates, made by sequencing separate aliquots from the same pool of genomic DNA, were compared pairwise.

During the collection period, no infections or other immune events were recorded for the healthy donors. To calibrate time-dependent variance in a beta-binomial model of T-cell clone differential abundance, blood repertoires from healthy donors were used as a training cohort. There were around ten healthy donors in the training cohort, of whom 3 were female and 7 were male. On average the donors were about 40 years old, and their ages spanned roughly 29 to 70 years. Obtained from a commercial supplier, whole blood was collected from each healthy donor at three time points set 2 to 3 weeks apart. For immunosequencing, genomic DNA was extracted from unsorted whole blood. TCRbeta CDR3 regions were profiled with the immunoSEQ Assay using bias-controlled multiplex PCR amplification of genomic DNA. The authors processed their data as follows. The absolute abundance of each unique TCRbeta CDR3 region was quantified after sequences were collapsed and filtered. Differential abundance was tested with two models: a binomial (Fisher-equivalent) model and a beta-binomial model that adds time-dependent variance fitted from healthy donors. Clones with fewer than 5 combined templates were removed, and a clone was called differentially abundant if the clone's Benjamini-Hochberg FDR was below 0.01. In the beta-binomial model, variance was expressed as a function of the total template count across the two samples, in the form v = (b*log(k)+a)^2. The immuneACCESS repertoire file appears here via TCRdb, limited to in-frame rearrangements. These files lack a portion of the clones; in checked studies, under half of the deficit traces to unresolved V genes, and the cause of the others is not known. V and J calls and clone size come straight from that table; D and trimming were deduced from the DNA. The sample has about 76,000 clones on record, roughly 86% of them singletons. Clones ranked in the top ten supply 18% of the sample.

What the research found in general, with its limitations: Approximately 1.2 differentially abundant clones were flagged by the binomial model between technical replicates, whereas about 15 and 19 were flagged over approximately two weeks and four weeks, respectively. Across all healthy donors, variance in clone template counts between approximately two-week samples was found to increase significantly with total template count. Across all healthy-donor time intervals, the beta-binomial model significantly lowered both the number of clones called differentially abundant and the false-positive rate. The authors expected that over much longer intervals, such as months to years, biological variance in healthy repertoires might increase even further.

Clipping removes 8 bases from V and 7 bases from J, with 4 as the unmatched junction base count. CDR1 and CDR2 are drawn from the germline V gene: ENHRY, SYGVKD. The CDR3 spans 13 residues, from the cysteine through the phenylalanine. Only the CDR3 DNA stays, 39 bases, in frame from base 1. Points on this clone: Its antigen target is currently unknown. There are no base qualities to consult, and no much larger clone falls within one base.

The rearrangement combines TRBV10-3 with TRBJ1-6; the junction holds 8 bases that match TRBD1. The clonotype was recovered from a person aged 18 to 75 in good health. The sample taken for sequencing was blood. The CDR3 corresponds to CAIARTGNSPLHF. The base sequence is TGTGCCATCGCCAGGACAGGGAATTCACCCCTCCACTTT.